This T cell receptor (beta chain) stems from a study of T-cell memory formation after mild COVID-19. Whole-study context: TCR clusters largely stayed donor specific.

This clonotype was seen ten or more times. Its target is unknown. Regarding the study as a whole: Clones from the second wave (peaking day 37) had unconfirmed SARS-CoV-2 specificity. Pre-infection memory held some responding clones, suggesting pre-existing cross-reactive T cells responded.

The CDR3 is made up of 13 amino acids. Trimming removed 0 bases from V and 1 base from J, with 2 bases in between. Per the germline V gene, CDR1 is KGHSH and CDR2 is LQKENI. MiXCR, run by TCRdb on the 5' RACE reads, gives a single entry per CDR3 protein. The table records more than 450,000 distinct CDR3 sequences, approximately 19% of them present only once. The rearrangement joins TRBV18 to TRBJ2-3; D call uncertain. Sample: PBMCs or a T cell subset sorted from them (not recorded which). The TCR sequence derives from an adult woman who had mild COVID-19 (a few samples of this study predate the infection). Cell type and time point are not known. The CDR3 nucleotides read TGTGCCAGCTCACCACCGGGCACAGATACGCAGTATTTT. Amino acids: CASSPPGTDTQYF.